This T cell receptor beta chain was retrieved from a study of CD4 T cells in relation to SARS-CoV-2 and coronaviruses. Study background: Controls used an HIV-1 Nef peptide pool or no peptide.

Concerning this clone itself: The antigen remains undetermined.

Repertoires were generated with immunoSEQ multiplex PCR, while TCRdb's copy carries only in-frame clones and drops some. This table has 30,000 or so clones, around 78% appearing once. Study results and limitations: In around 60% of donors, memory CD4+ clonotypes crossrecognized SARS-CoV-2 and at least one common cold coronavirus spike. No crossreactivity against non-spike viral proteins was tested here.

The unexposed donors gave CD4+ T cells in about 2011-2019, prior to COVID-19. The cells were cultured for 9 to 11 days before CD4+ T cells were isolated. Testing used SARS-CoV-2 S/N and four cold-coronavirus spikes on unexposed-donor CD4+ T cells, cells permitting. Germline CDR1 is SGHTA and CDR2 is FQGNSA. V lost 4 bases to trimming and J lost 3 bases, with 13 bases between them. The CDR3 has 14 amino acids. Specimen: CD4+ T cells from PBMCs, cultured in vitro. This chain joins TRBV7-2 and TRBJ2-7, with D possibly being TRBD2 (6 bases). The sequence came from a human donor in good health. For the CDR3, the DNA is TGTGCCAGCAGCTCCACCGGGACTGTCTACGAGCAGTACTTC. This translates into CASSSTGTVYEQYF.